A selection of T cell receptor beta chains follows, all from one sample in a study of tumor-infiltrating lymphocytes in primary liver carcinoma. TCRdb re-derived calls from the multiplex PCR reads in MiXCR, one entry per CDR3 protein. The repertoire consists of about 210,000 distinct CDR3 sequences, with approximately 80% occurring once and the leading ten covering about a sixth. Sequencing was carried out using tumor tissue from primary liver carcinoma. The receptors originated from a man between 40 and 49 years old with primary liver carcinoma and hepatitis B virus infection. Both conserved end residues are part of each CDR3. A D gene is named only where the DNA matches it firmly. Not all rows give a size; the values are once, few, many and, for expanded clones, a class.

J: TRBJ2-3; size: NA; V: TRBV5-5; D: NA; DNA: TGTACCAGCAGCCCCACCTCGGCCGATGATACGCAGTATTTT; CDR3: CTSSPTSADDTQYF
J: TRBJ2-5; size: once; V: TRBV29-1; D: NA; DNA: TGCAGCGTTGTAGCGGATAGGGGTCGAGCAGAGACCCAGTACTTC; CDR3: CSVVADRGRAETQYF
J: TRBJ1-1; size: NA; V: TRBV6-6; D: NA; DNA: TGTGCCAGCAGTTACAGGCTCGTCAGTATGAACATTGAAGCTTTCTTT; CDR3: CASSYRLVSMNIEAFF
J: TRBJ2-7; size: NA; V: TRBV6-2/TRBV6-3; D: NA; DNA: TGTGCCAGCAGACTAACAGGAGGGACCTACGAGCAGTACTTC; CDR3: CASRLTGGTYEQYF
J: TRBJ1-1; size: NA; V: TRBV4-1; D: NA; DNA: TGCGTTAGCAGCCAAGACCAGCGGGCAGTCCCCACTGAAGCTTTCTTT; CDR3: CVSSQDQRAVPTEAFF
J: TRBJ1-5; size: NA; V: TRBV6-1; D: NA; DNA: TGTACCAGCAGTGAAGGAGGAATAGTTAACAATCAGCCTCAGCGTTTT; CDR3: CTSSEGGIVNNQPQRF
J: TRBJ1-1; size: NA; V: TRBV25-1; D: NA; DNA: TGTGCCAGCATTGAAGCAGGGGAGAGTACTGAAGCTTTCTTT; CDR3: CASIEAGESTEAFF
J: TRBJ1-2; size: once; V: TRBV6-2/TRBV6-3; D: NA; DNA: TGTGCCAGCAGCGTTACATGGGCGCATAACTATGACTACACCTTC; CDR3: CASSVTWAHNYDYTF
J: TRBJ2-5; size: once; V: TRBV11-2; D: TRBD2; DNA: TGTGCCGGCAGCTTAGGGGCTAGCGGCCAAGAGGCCCAGTACTTC; CDR3: CAGSLGASGQEAQYF
J: TRBJ2-2; size: NA; V: TRBV13; D: TRBD2; DNA: TGTGCCTTCGGCTTAAGACTAGCGGGAGGACCCGGGGAGCTGTTTTTT; CDR3: CAFGLRLAGGPGELFF
J: TRBJ2-3; size: NA; V: TRBV5-4; D: NA; DNA: TGTGCCAGCAGCTTGGAAGGTAGCGTGGTCACAGAAATGCAGTATTTT; CDR3: CASSLEGSVVTEMQYF
J: TRBJ2-1; size: NA; V: TRBV4-2; D: TRBD1; DNA: TGTGCCATCAGCCACACTGGGGGACAGGGGAACAATGAGCAGTTCTTC; CDR3: CAISHTGGQGNNEQFF
J: TRBJ2-1; size: NA; V: TRBV6-5; D: TRBD2; DNA: TGTGCCAGCATTAAATCTAGCGGGAATGGGGGGTACAATGAGCAGTTCTTC; CDR3: CASIKSSGNGGYNEQFF
J: TRBJ2-5; size: NA; V: TRBV11-2; D: TRBD2; DNA: TGTGGCAGCAACCCCGTCGGACTAGTCCCAGAGACCCAGTACTTC; CDR3: CGSNPVGLVPETQYF
J: TRBJ2-4; size: NA; V: TRBV11-1; D: TRBD2; DNA: TGTGCCAGTAGCTTTCCTAGGACCAGCGGGACCAAAAACATTCAGTACTTC; CDR3: CASSFPRTSGTKNIQYF
J: TRBJ2-1; size: NA; V: TRBV12-3/TRBV12-4; D: NA; DNA: TGTGCCAGTAGTATCTCAGATCCCCATGAGCAGTTCTTC; CDR3: CASSISDPHEQFF
J: TRBJ2-1; size: many; V: TRBV6-2/TRBV6-3; D: NA; DNA: TGTGCCAGCAGTTACCAACTAGTCAGTGAGCAGTTCTTC; CDR3: CASSYQLVSEQFF
J: TRBJ2-7; size: once; V: TRBV29-1; D: TRBD2; DNA: TGCGGCGTTGAAAGGGAGGGCTACGAGCAGTACTTC; CDR3: CGVEREGYEQYF
J: TRBJ2-7; size: NA; V: TRBV4-2; D: NA; DNA: TGTGCCAGCTGCGAAGAGGCCCACGAACAGTACTTC; CDR3: CASCEEAHEQYF
J: TRBJ2-1; size: NA; V: TRBV11-2; D: NA; DNA: TGTGCCAGCAGCTTAGATCTGGTGACCTACAATGAGCAGATCTTC; CDR3: CASSLDLVTYNEQIF
J: TRBJ2-7; size: NA; V: TRBV14; D: NA; DNA: TGTGCCAGCAGCCACTCGGGACGGAAACTATACGAACACTACTTC; CDR3: CASSHSGRKLYEHYF
J: TRBJ1-4; size: NA; V: TRBV6-1; D: NA; DNA: NA; CDR3: CASGEVGQGINEKLFF
J: TRBJ1-1; size: NA; V: TRBV11-2; D: NA; DNA: TGTGCGAGCAGCTTAGGCCTGAACACTGAAGCTACCTTT; CDR3: CASSLGLNTEATF
J: TRBJ2-7; size: NA; V: TRBV11-2; D: TRBD2; DNA: TGTGCCAGCAGCTTGAGGGGGGGGAGGACTAGCGGGCTTAGCTCCTACGAGCAGTACTTC; CDR3: CASSLRGGRTSGLSSYEQYF
J: TRBJ1-1; size: NA; V: TRBV29-1; D: NA; DNA: TGCAGCGTGGTCAGAGGGGGGGTGATCACTGAAGCTTTCTTT; CDR3: CSVVRGGVITEAFF
J: TRBJ2-7; size: NA; V: TRBV6-2/TRBV6-3; D: NA; DNA: TGTGATAGCAGCTACGAGGTACCCTACGAGCACTACTTC; CDR3: CDSSYEVPYEHYF
J: TRBJ2-3; size: NA; V: TRBV10-2; D: NA; DNA: TGCACCAGCAGTGAGTTACAGGGACTATCTAGCATAGATACGCAGTATTTT; CDR3: CTSSELQGLSSIDTQYF
J: TRBJ2-2; size: once; V: TRBV29-1; D: TRBD2; DNA: TGCAGCGTTGTCACGGCGGGAGCGTTCACCGGGAAGCTGTTTTTT; CDR3: CSVVTAGAFTGKLFF
J: TRBJ2-3; size: NA; V: TRBV5-1; D: NA; DNA: TGCTCCAGCAGCTTTGGACTACGACTGGAAACCCTAACAGATACGCAGTATTTT; CDR3: CSSSFGLRLETLTDTQYF
J: TRBJ2-3; size: NA; V: TRBV6-6; D: TRBD1; DNA: TGTGCCAGCAGTCGGGACAGGGAAGGAGATATGCAGTATTTT; CDR3: CASSRDREGDMQYF
J: TRBJ2-5; size: NA; V: TRBV14; D: NA; DNA: TGTGCCAGCAGCCAAGGTCTAACAACTGGTAGGGACACCCAATACTTC; CDR3: CASSQGLTTGRDTQYF
J: TRBJ2-4; size: NA; V: TRBV6-1; D: NA; DNA: TGTGCCAGCAGTGCCCCAGGGGGGCTCAGCAAAAACATTCAGTACTTC; CDR3: CASSAPGGLSKNIQYF
J: TRBJ2-1; size: many; V: TRBV24-1; D: NA; DNA: TGTGCCACCAGTGAGAGGGACTTTCGGGGGCAGTTCTTC; CDR3: CATSERDFRGQFF
J: TRBJ2-1; size: once; V: TRBV29-1; D: NA; DNA: TGCAGCGTTGAACATGAGGGCAATGAGCATTACTTC; CDR3: CSVEHEGNEHYF
J: TRBJ1-3; size: NA; V: TRBV5-6; D: NA; DNA: TGTGCCAGCACCTTGGAAAGGTACTCTGGAAACACCATATATTTT; CDR3: CASTLERYSGNTIYF
J: TRBJ2-2; size: medium-sized; V: TRBV5-4; D: TRBD2; DNA: TGTGCCAGCAGCTTGCGGCTAGCGGGAAAGAACACCGGGGAGCTGTTTTTT; CDR3: CASSLRLAGKNTGELFF
J: TRBJ1-2; size: NA; V: TRBV28; D: NA; DNA: TGTGCCAGCAGTGACGGGAGAAGCTTTAATGGATACATCTTC; CDR3: CASSDGRSFNGYIF
J: TRBJ2-2; size: NA; V: TRBV29-1; D: NA; DNA: TGCAGCGTTGGGAATAGCGCGGCGAACACCGAGGAGCTGTATTTT; CDR3: CSVGNSAANTEELYF
J: TRBJ2-1; size: NA; V: TRBV6-6; D: NA; DNA: TGTGCCAGCAGTTACTCTGAAGAGACAGGAGACGAGCAGTTGTTC; CDR3: CASSYSEETGDEQLF
J: TRBJ1-5; size: NA; V: TRBV6-1; D: TRBD1; DNA: TGTGCCAGCAGTCCCTCACAGGGGGAGCAGCCCCAGCATTTT; CDR3: CASSPSQGEQPQHF
J: TRBJ2-2; size: NA; V: TRBV7-9; D: NA; DNA: TGTGCCAGAGGAGAGCGGACGAACACCGGGGAGCTGTTTTTT; CDR3: CARGERTNTGELFF
J: TRBJ1-6; size: NA; V: TRBV11-2; D: NA; DNA: TGTACCAGCAGCTTAATACTTGGTGGCCCCCTCCACTTT; CDR3: CTSSLILGGPLHF
J: TRBJ2-1; size: NA; V: TRBV4-3; D: NA; DNA: TGCGCCAGCAGCCAAAATTTCGGCTCCTACAATGAACAGTTCTTC; CDR3: CASSQNFGSYNEQFF
J: TRBJ2-7; size: many; V: TRBV28; D: NA; DNA: TGTGCCAGCAGCCAAGGCCATAACTACGAGCAGTACTTC; CDR3: CASSQGHNYEQYF
J: TRBJ2-2; size: NA; V: TRBV29-1; D: NA; DNA: TGCAGCGTTGGGGCTAGTGCGGCGAACGCCGGGGAGCTGCTTTTT; CDR3: CSVGASAANAGELLF